The next 27 T cell receptor beta chains were all read from a single sample in a study of Graves' ophthalmopathy and Graves' hyperthyroidism. RNA transcripts provided the template for amplifying TCR beta CDR3 regions. The library came from an HTBI-primed first-round RT-PCR and a second-round multiplex PCR. TCRdb reprocessed the multiplex PCR reads via MiXCR and lists one record per CDR3 protein. The repertoire has 900,000 to 1,200,000 distinct CDR3 sequences, about two fifths of them found once; the top ten carry over 8.5%. Input material: peripheral blood or thyroid tissue (not recorded which). These receptors originate from an adult man with Graves' hyperthyroidism.

This clonotype was counted ten times or more. The rearrangement joins TRBV15 to TRBJ1-4, with 8 bases identical to TRBD1. From germline, CDR1 is LNHNV and CDR2 YYDKDF (reference sequence). The junction had 7 bases not matched to a gene; V was cut back by 6 bases and J by 7 bases. There are 14 residues in the CDR3. For the CDR3, the DNA is TGTGCCACCAGATACGACAGGGGCGGTGAAAAACTGTTTTTT. Translating gives CATRYDRGGEKLFF.

This clonotype was seen many times. V gene TRBV25-1 combines with J gene TRBJ1-2; D is uncertain. Between the trimmed V and J ends, which lost 3 bases and 7 bases, there was a span of 12 bases. Germline-derived CDR1 and CDR2 are MGHDK and SYGVNS. CDR3 length: 13 amino acids. The CDR3 region is CASSDGGSSGYTF. The CDR3 bases are TGTGCCAGCAGTGACGGCGGAAGCAGTGGCTACACCTTC.

CDR3 protein: CASSQAALLGRNEAFF. The CDR3 coding sequence is TGTGCCAGCAGCCAAGCCGCTCTATTGGGCCGAAATGAAGCTTTCTTT. The J gene is TRBJ1-1, the V gene TRBV3-1, with D unclear. The CDR3 extends over 16 amino acids. Germline V lookup: CDR1 LGHDT, CDR2 YNNKEL (reference sequence). Trimming removed 1 base at V and 7 bases at J, with 19 bases between.

This clonotype was picked up a small number of times. V usage is TRBV20-1 and J usage is TRBJ1-5; TRBD1 agrees at 7 bases. The V gene end was trimmed by 6 bases and the J gene end by 3 bases; junction bases not matched to a gene: 8. CDR3 length: 14 residues. Looked up from germline, CDR1 is DFQATT and CDR2 is SNEGSKA (reference sequence). The CDR3 loop reads CSAEGQNFNQPQHF. CDR3 nucleotides: TGCAGTGCGGAGGGACAGAACTTCAATCAGCCCCAGCATTTT.

This clonotype was picked up many times. This sequence joins TRBV7-2 and TRBJ2-3; weak D call: TRBD2 (5 bases). Per germline, CDR1 SGHTA and CDR2 FQGNSA. The germline V and J ends were trimmed by 3 bases and 0 bases, with 7 bases remaining between them. The CDR3 loop spans 14 amino acids. The CDR3 sequence: CASSFRTSTDTQYF. CDR3 nucleotide sequence: TGTGCCAGCAGCTTCAGGACTAGCACAGATACGCAGTATTTT.

The rearrangement uses TRBV2 and TRBJ1-3; D ambiguous. Trimming took off 6 bases at V and 0 bases at J, with 9 bases between the two ends. The V gene's germline CDR1 is SNHLY and CDR2 FYNNEI. This CDR3 has 14 residues. CDR3 nucleotide sequence: TGTGCCAGCAGCCGTGACGCCTCTGGAAACACCATATATTTT. It specifies CASSRDASGNTIYF.

The chain links TRBV20-1 to TRBJ2-2; tentative D call: TRBD2 (6 bases). V lost 5 bases, J lost 8 bases, and 18 bases lay in between. The CDR3 runs 14 residues. Germline loops: CDR1 DFQATT, CDR2 SNEGSKA (reference sequence). CDR3 nucleotide sequence: TGCAGTGCTCTCCCCGGACTAACAAGGGGGGAGCTGTTTTTT. This sequence encodes CSALPGLTRGELFF.

This clonotype was seen repeatedly, ten times or more. The genes are TRBV29-1 and TRBJ1-1; a possible D gene is TRBD1 (6 bases). The CDR3 totals 17 residues. Trimming pared 1 base from V and 0 bases from J, leaving 18 bases between. Germline V lookup: CDR1 SQVTM, CDR2 ANQGSEA. The CDR3 reads CSVEGRTALKMNTEAFF. Here the CDR3 DNA reads TGCAGCGTTGAAGGGAGGACAGCCCTTAAAATGAACACTGAAGCTTTCTTT.

The rearrangement joins TRBV2 to TRBJ1-2, with 8 bases fitting TRBD1. With 0 bases clipped from V and 2 bases from J, the junction kept 5 bases outside the gene matches. CDR3 length equals 16 residues. Germline assignment: CDR1 SNHLY and CDR2 FYNNEI. CDR3 DNA: TGTGCCAGCAGTGAAGCGAACCGGGACAGGAACTATGGCTACACCTTC. Its protein product is CASSEANRDRNYGYTF.

The DNA of the CDR3 is TGTGCCAGCAGCGTAGGGCTAGGCACAGATACGCAGTATTTT. Translated, it gives CASSVGLGTDTQYF. The chain carries TRBV9 and TRBJ2-3; no clear D. This CDR3 contains 14 residues. Trimming removed 0 bases from V and 1 base from J, with 6 bases in between. Germline V CDR1 and CDR2: SGDLS, YYNGEE.

Comment on this clonotype: At one end the junction does not follow the germline gene, possibly because of a read error. The rearrangement links TRBV25-1 to TRBJ1-6, with D hard to call. The CDR3 spans 15 residues. Per germline, CDR1 MGHDK and CDR2 SYGVNS. The CDR3 DNA reads TGTACCAGCAGAGATCCCGGGGACTATAATTCACCCCTCCACTTT. Amino acids: CTSRDPGDYNSPLHF. The entire variable domain, with the rest obtained from reference TRBV25-1 and TRBJ1-6, is as follows: EADIYQTPRYLVIGTGKKITLECSQTMGHDKMYWYQQDPGMELHLIHYSYGVNSTEKGDLSSESTVSRIRTEHFPLTLESARPSHTSQYLCTSRDPGDYNSPLHFGNGTRLTVT.

At least ten counts were recorded for this clonotype. This chain joins TRBV29-1 and TRBJ2-7; D may be TRBD1 or TRBD2 (5 bases each). CDR1 SQVTM and CDR2 ANQGSEA come from the germline V gene. The CDR3 is 15 amino acids. Trimming pared 2 bases from V and 0 bases from J, leaving 14 bases between. CDR3 DNA: TGCAGCGTTGAAAACTCGGGACGGAACTCCTACGAGCAGTACTTC. It specifies CSVENSGRNSYEQYF.

Turning to this clonotype: Because the CDR3 is missing its conserved closing phenylalanine or tryptophan, this is likely a read error. This chain connects TRBV25-1 to TRBJ2-5; 12 bases are shared with TRBD2. CDR3 length: 15 residues. Unmatched junction bases numbered 3, after V lost 2 bases and J lost 5 bases. Germline V lookup: CDR1 MGHDK, CDR2 SYGVNS. This CDR3 is CASSELAGGGETQYS. In nucleotides, the CDR3 is TGTGCCAGCAGTGAACTAGCGGGAGGGGGCGAGACCCAGTACTCC.

This clonotype was seen ten or more times. The V call is TRBV20-1, the J call TRBJ2-2; TRBD2 agrees at 7 bases. The V gene end was trimmed by 3 bases and the J gene end by 4 bases; junction bases not matched to a gene: 5. The CDR3 loop spans 14 amino acids. CDR1 and CDR2 (germline): DFQATT, SNEGSKA (reference sequence). In DNA, the CDR3 is TGCAGTGCTAGGTCGATAGCGGGCACCGGGGAGCTGTTTTTT. Amino acid sequence: CSARSIAGTGELFF.

This clonotype was detected many times. The chain joins TRBV12-3 or TRBV12-4 to TRBJ1-2, with unresolved D. CDR3 length: 13 residues. With 5 bases removed from V and 5 bases from J, the gap between germline ends came to 12 bases. DNA of the CDR3: TGTGCCAGCAGTATCAGAGCCGATTATGGCTACACCTTC. Its protein is CASSIRADYGYTF.

Comments on this clonotype: No conserved phenylalanine or tryptophan ends this CDR3, so it is likely a read error. V and J are TRBV24-1 and TRBJ1-2; 8 bases line up with TRBD1. V lost 4 bases, J lost 7 bases, and 7 bases stayed unmatched. Germline V gene data show CDR1 as KGHDR and CDR2 as SFDVKD. The CDR3 consists of 14 residues. The CDR3 sequence is CATSDRDRTRGYTL. DNA of the CDR3: TGTGCCACCAGTGACAGGGACAGGACGCGTGGCTACACCCTC.

The chain uses TRBV9 and TRBJ2-3; D is possibly TRBD2 (7 bases). The germline V and J ends were trimmed by 4 bases and 5 bases, with 17 bases remaining between them. The CDR3 loop spans 15 amino acids. The V gene's germline CDR1 is SGDLS and CDR2 YYNGEE. This chain's CDR3 is CASSPEGGAVDTQYF. The CDR3 coding sequence is TGTGCCAGCAGCCCCGAAGGGGGGGCCGTAGATACGCAGTATTTT.

Note on this clonotype: The limits of the CDR3 on the DNA are not certain, so only TCRdb's listed CDR3 is given. J is TRBJ1-2 and V is TRBV19. Inclusive of both ends, the CDR3 amounts to 11 amino acids. Germline CDR1 and CDR2: LNHDA and SQIVND (reference sequence). CDR3 amino acids: CASGGNYGCTF.

As for this clonotype: A much larger clonotype is one base distant, so this may be a read error. The rearrangement joins TRBV20-1 to TRBJ1-2; tentatively, D is TRBD1 (5 bases). The CDR3 consists of 10 residues. CDR1 is DFQATT, CDR2 SNEGSKA, per germline (reference sequence). The CDR3 DNA is TGCAGTGCTGGGGAGTGGGGCTACTCCTTC. This encodes CSAGEWGYSF.

Comment on this clonotype: Since no conserved phenylalanine or tryptophan closes the CDR3, a read error is the likely cause. No DNA is shown, since the ends of the CDR3 on it are uncertain; the CDR3 is the one TCRdb lists. This chain connects TRBV7-2 to TRBJ2-1; the D call of TRBD2 is as the table states it, not checked on the DNA. A total of 11 residues make up the CDR3, ends included. CDR1 and CDR2 from the germline V gene are SGHTA and FQGNSA. The CDR3 sequence is CASSRGGGTNT.

The V gene is TRBV12-3 or TRBV12-4, the J gene TRBJ2-7, with TRBD1 as a possible D gene (5 bases). The CDR3 is made up of 17 amino acids. The germline V and J ends were trimmed by 0 bases and 3 bases, with 18 bases remaining between them. This CDR3 reads CASSLALGGAGYYEQYF. The CDR3 nucleotides are TGTGCCAGCAGTTTAGCGCTCGGTGGAGCAGGGTACTACGAGCAGTACTTC.

Points on this clonotype: At one end the junction does not follow the germline gene, possibly because of a read error. The J gene is TRBJ2-5, the V gene TRBV10-3, with D possibly being TRBD2 (6 bases). Germline-derived CDR1 and CDR2 are ENHRY and SYGVKD. The CDR3 sequence is 16 residues long. In nucleotides, the CDR3 is TGTGCCAGCAGTTACGAGGGACTCTTTCCCCGGGAGACCCAGTACTTC. Amino acids: CASSYEGLFPRETQYF.

This clonotype occurred many times. The CDR3 sequence is CASSTVGQGNEQYF. In DNA form, the CDR3 reads TGCGCCAGCAGCACGGTGGGACAGGGGAACGAGCAGTACTTC. The gene calls are TRBV5-1 and TRBJ2-7; 10 positions match TRBD1. This CDR3 region has 14 residues. J lost 5 bases, V lost 4 bases, and 6 bases had no gene match. Germline CDR1 and CDR2: SGHRS and YFSETQ.

V usage is TRBV7-9 and J usage is TRBJ2-7; weak D call: TRBD1 (6 bases). This CDR3 has 15 amino acids. Germline-derived CDR1 and CDR2 are SEHNR and FQNEAQ (reference sequence). The V gene lost 8 bases and the J gene lost 3 bases, with 20 bases spanning the gap. The CDR3: CASSPWSRGGYEQYF. CDR3 DNA sequence: TGTGCCAGCTCACCCTGGTCCAGGGGCGGCTACGAGCAGTACTTC.

As concerns this clonotype: A read error may produce the germline difference seen at one junction end. Written as DNA, the CDR3 is TGTGCCAGCAGTTACTCGCCCGAGGGCTGGACTGAAGCTTCCTTT. Its protein is CASSYSPEGWTEASF. The genes are TRBV6-6 and TRBJ1-1; D is unresolved. The CDR3 loop spans 15 amino acids. Germline CDR1 MNHNY, CDR2 SVGAGI (reference sequence).

Turning to this clonotype: Being one base from a much bigger clone, this may be a read error. The gene calls are TRBV25-1 and TRBJ2-7; D is ambiguous. Germline V CDR1 and CDR2: MGHDK, SYGVNS. This CDR3 comprises 12 residues. V was clipped by 3 bases and J by 7 bases, with 10 bases between them. This CDR3 is CASSDSQWEQYF. The CDR3, as DNA: TGTGCCAGCAGTGATAGCCAGTGGGAGCAGTACTTC.

With regard to this clonotype: A much more abundant neighbour one base away suggests this may be a read error. This chain connects TRBV10-3 to TRBJ2-7; the match to TRBD1 covers 7 bases. The CDR3 has 14 residues. V lost 4 bases to trimming and J lost 3 bases; unmatched junction nucleotides: 6. The V gene's germline CDR1 is ENHRY and CDR2 SYGVKD. The CDR3 loop reads CAISAYRDSYEQYF. The CDR3 DNA follows: TGTGCCATCAGTGCTTACCGGGACAGCTACGAGCAGTACTTC.